These 10 T cell receptor beta chains share one sample of origin, sequenced in a study of blood T cells in healthy people across ages. With a J-beta primer mix and a sample-barcoded 5' primer, a second PCR ran about 7 to 12 cycles. MiXCR was run by TCRdb on the 5' RACE reads, yielding one entry per CDR3 protein. The profile covers 850,000 to 1,000,000 distinct CDR3 sequences, with just over 50% appearing a single time and about a fifth taken by the ten largest. Input material: blood. These receptors all come from a woman aged 60-75 years in good health.

The chain is built from TRBV2 and TRBJ1-5; D not certain. The CDR3 sequence is 13 residues long. Germline CDR1 SNHLY, CDR2 FYNNEI. V dropped 4 bases and J dropped 2 bases, with 6 bases sitting between them. The chain's CDR3 is CASSVWGNQPQHF. The CDR3 DNA follows: TGTGCCAGCAGTGTCTGGGGCAATCAGCCCCAGCATTTT. The variable domain in full, completed from reference TRBV2 and TRBJ1-5, reads EPEVTQTPSHQVTQMGQEVILRCVPISNHLYFYWYRQILGQKVEFLVSFYNNEISEKSEIFDDQFSVERPDGSNFTLKIRSTKLEDSAMYFCASSVWGNQPQHFGDGTRLSIL.

The V gene is TRBV28, the J gene TRBJ2-1; 9 bases map to TRBD2. V lost 2 bases to trimming and J lost 8 bases; unmatched junction nucleotides: 7. CDR1 and CDR2 from the germline V gene are MDHEN and SYDVKM. The CDR3 length is 15 residues. The CDR3 sequence: CASSLPGTSMDEQFF. The CDR3 region has the DNA TGTGCCAGCAGTTTACCTGGGACTAGCATGGATGAGCAGTTCTTC.

V and J are TRBV20-1 and TRBJ2-1, with D perhaps TRBD2 (6 bases). The CDR3 covers 16 residues. Germline lookup yields CDR1 DFQATT and CDR2 SNEGSKA (reference sequence). V lost 5 bases and J lost 0, with 17 bases in between. The DNA for the CDR3 is TGCAGTGCTTCCCGCAGTAGCGGCTACTCCTACAATGAGCAGTTCTTC. Amino acids: CSASRSSGYSYNEQFF.

V gene TRBV15 combines with J gene TRBJ1-1; maybe TRBD1 (6 bases). The CDR3 totals 15 residues. Germline V gene data show CDR1 as LNHNV and CDR2 as YYDKDF (reference sequence). The V and J ends lost 2 bases and 3 bases respectively, with 13 bases between them. DNA of the CDR3: TGTGCCACCAGCAGACGTTGGGACACCCACACTGAAGCTTTCTTT. Its translation: CATSRRWDTHTEAFF.

The chain links TRBV3-1 to TRBJ2-7, with D possibly matching TRBD2 (6 bases). The J call could be wrong; TRBJ2-5 is a better fit for the DNA end. The CDR3 has 15 residues. Germline-derived CDR1 and CDR2 are LGHDT and YNNKEL (reference sequence). CDR3 sequence: CASSPSGQHQETQYF. The CDR3 region has the DNA TGTGCCAGCAGCCCAAGCGGGCAACACCAAGAGACCCAGTACTTC.

This clonotype was counted a few times. The chain links TRBV24-1 to TRBJ2-7; D may be TRBD1 (8 bases). The CDR3 is 15 residues long. The germline V gene encodes CDR1 KGHDR and CDR2 SFDVKD. V shed 4 bases and J shed 4 bases, with 16 bases lying between them. The CDR3 DNA sequence: TGTGCCACCAGTGAGAACAGGGGGGACTATTACGAGCAGTACTTC. Its protein product is CATSENRGDYYEQYF.

J is TRBJ2-7 and V is TRBV20-1, with D possibly being TRBD2 (5 bases). The CDR3 has 14 amino acids. V lost 6 bases, J lost 4 bases, and 19 bases lay in between. Germline CDR1 DFQATT, CDR2 SNEGSKA (reference sequence). The CDR3 loop reads CSASDRESYYEQYF. In DNA, the CDR3 is TGCAGTGCCAGCGATCGGGAATCATATTACGAGCAGTACTTC.

CDR3 DNA sequence: TGTGCCACCAGCAGGGAAAAAGGGGTGTATACGCAGTATTTT. It yields the protein CATSREKGVYTQYF. V gene TRBV15 combines with J gene TRBJ2-3; tentative D call: TRBD1 (5 bases). V was pared by 3 bases and J by 7 bases, with 14 bases between. Germline V gene data show CDR1 as LNHNV and CDR2 as YYDKDF (reference sequence). The CDR3 is 14 residues long.

The chain has TRBV6-5 and TRBJ2-7, with 10 bases fitting TRBD2. The germline gives CDR1 MNHEY, CDR2 SVGAGI. V lost 6 bases to trimming and J lost 6 bases; unmatched junction nucleotides: 8. CDR3 length: 14 residues. CDR3 nucleotides: TGTGCCAGCAGCACGCCGGGACTAGCGACCGAGCAGTACTTC. It specifies CASSTPGLATEQYF.

The V and J genes are TRBV28 and TRBJ2-7; the match to TRBD1 covers 10 bases. This CDR3 region has 15 residues. V was clipped by 8 bases and J by 6 bases; unmatched bases: 13. Germline V gene data show CDR1 as MDHEN and CDR2 as SYDVKM. The CDR3 spells CASGTSGTGAREQYF. The CDR3 DNA is TGTGCCAGCGGAACTTCCGGGACAGGGGCCCGCGAGCAGTACTTC.